This T cell receptor beta chain was observed in a study of T-cell reconstitution after alpha-beta-depleted transplantation in children. This clonotype turned up a few times. CDR1 is DFQATT, CDR2 SNEGSKA, per germline (reference sequence). V lost 3 bases and J 0 bases, leaving 11 bases between the germline ends. This CDR3 contains 14 residues. Unique molecular identifiers were used to barcode this TCRbeta library. TCRdb ran MiXCR on the PCR reads and lists one entry per CDR3 protein. The sample carries 400,000 to 500,000 distinct CDR3 sequences, 11% recorded once. The sequencing used PBMCs from the stem cell graft donor, collected from the stem cell graft. This receptor was identified in a human donor who donated a stem cell graft to a child with acute myeloid leukemia. The chain links TRBV20-1 to TRBJ2-5, with D possibly matching TRBD1 (5 bases). The CDR3 DNA sequence: TGCAGTGCTAGCCCCCAGGGCTACCAAGAGACCCAGTACTTC. Protein product: CSASPQGYQETQYF.